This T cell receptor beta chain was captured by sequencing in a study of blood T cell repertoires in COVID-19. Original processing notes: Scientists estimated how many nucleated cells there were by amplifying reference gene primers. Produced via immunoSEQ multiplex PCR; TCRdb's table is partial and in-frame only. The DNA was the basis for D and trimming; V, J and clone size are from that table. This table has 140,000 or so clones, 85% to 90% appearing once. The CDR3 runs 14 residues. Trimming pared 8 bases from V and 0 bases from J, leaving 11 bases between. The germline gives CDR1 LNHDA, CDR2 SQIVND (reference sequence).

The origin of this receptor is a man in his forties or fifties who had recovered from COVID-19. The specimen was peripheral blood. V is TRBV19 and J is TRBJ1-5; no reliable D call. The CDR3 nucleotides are TGTGCCAGTCGAACCCACTTTAGCAATCAGCCCCAGCATTTT. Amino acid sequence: CASRTHFSNQPQHF.